What follows are 26 T cell receptor beta chains derived from one specimen sequenced in a study of shared clonotypes between healthy human individuals. Profiled with immunoSEQ multiplex PCR; TCRdb holds only in-frame clones, not every one. This sample has roughly 2,000,000 clones, with around 93% found just once. CD45RO-negative CD8 cells positively selected for CCR7 made up the naive population, which excluded terminally differentiated effector memory CD45RA+ cells. The sample comprised naive CD8+ T cells from PBMCs. The receptor source for this set is a young man in good health. Some clones in this sample may be carry-over from other donors' samples.

The DNA of the CDR3 is TGTGCCAGCAGTCACCCGGGACAGGGGTTCGAGCAGTACTTC. It encodes CASSHPGQGFEQYF. V gene TRBV7-9 combines with J gene TRBJ2-7; the match to TRBD1 covers 10 bases. The CDR3 is 14 residues long. V trimming: 6 bases; J trimming: 6 bases; junction bases outside the gene matches: 8. Germline V gene data show CDR1 as SEHNR and CDR2 as FQNEAQ (reference sequence).

This chain uses TRBV4-1 with TRBJ1-5; D remains unclear. Germline V lookup: CDR1 MGHRA, CDR2 YSYEKL. The V gene lost 1 base and the J gene lost 1 base, with 14 bases spanning the gap. The CDR3 length is 17 residues. The chain's CDR3 is CASSQARYVGSNQPQHF. CDR3 bases: TGCGCCAGCAGCCAAGCCCGGTACGTAGGGAGCAATCAGCCCCAGCATTTT.

This clone showed up just once. The gene calls are TRBV7-2 and TRBJ2-3; TRBD2 agrees at 9 bases. The germline gives CDR1 SGHTA, CDR2 FQGNSA. This CDR3 contains 16 residues. V gave up 7 bases and J gave up 2 bases; unmatched junction bases: 10. This CDR3 reads CASIWGGLAITDTQYF. As DNA, the CDR3 is TGTGCCAGCATCTGGGGAGGACTAGCGATCACAGATACGCAGTATTTT.

Here the CDR3 reads CATSGGLGTYQETQYF. In nucleotides, the CDR3 is TGTGCCACCAGCGGAGGATTGGGGACTTATCAAGAGACCCAGTACTTC. The chain links TRBV15 to TRBJ2-5; TRBD2 might be the D (6 bases). Trimming cost V 5 bases and J 2 bases, with 18 bases left between them. Germline assignment: CDR1 LNHNV and CDR2 YYDKDF (reference sequence). This CDR3 region has 16 residues.

The chain is built from TRBV9 and TRBJ2-1; D is unresolved. The germline V and J ends were trimmed by 3 bases and 9 bases, with 13 bases remaining between them. The CDR3 runs to 13 residues. CDR1 SGDLS and CDR2 YYNGEE come from the germline V gene. As DNA, the CDR3 is TGTGCCAGCAGCGGGGGATCCCCCGTTGAGCAGTTCTTC. Translated, it gives CASSGGSPVEQFF.

As to this clone: Other nucleotide sequences in the sample specify the same CDR3. The rearrangement joins TRBV29-1 to TRBJ2-3, with a weak D call TRBD1 (5 bases). Trimming cost V 7 bases and J 0 bases, with 11 bases left between them. CDR1 and CDR2 from the germline V gene are SQVTM and ANQGSEA. The length of the CDR3 is 13 residues. As DNA, the CDR3 is TGCAGCGCTTCAGGGATTAGCACAGATACGCAGTATTTT. Its translation is CSASGISTDTQYF.

The chain uses TRBV9 and TRBJ2-7; D might be TRBD1 (5 bases). The CDR3 sequence is 13 residues long. V lost 4 bases and J lost 2, with 10 bases in between. CDR1 is SGDLS, CDR2 YYNGEE, per germline. Here the CDR3 reads CASSPPTAYEQYF. CDR3 bases: TGTGCCAGCAGCCCCCCGACAGCCTACGAGCAGTACTTC.

Remarks on this clone: Relative to the germline gene, one junction end is altered; a read error may explain this. The genes are TRBV27 and TRBJ1-2; 8 bases are a match to TRBD1. The CDR3 consists of 12 residues. Germline V gene sequence: CDR1 MNHEY, CDR2 SMNVEV (reference sequence). Written as DNA, the CDR3 is TGTGCCAGCGGTTTTGCAGGGGGCGGCTACACCTTC. Translated: CASGFAGGGYTF.

The chain links TRBV6-1 to TRBJ2-1; D may be TRBD1 (6 bases). Deletions cut 3 bases from V and 8 bases from J, with 14 bases between. Germline CDR1 MNHNS, CDR2 SASEGT. The CDR3 loop spans 14 amino acids. The CDR3, as DNA: TGTGCCAGCAGTGACGGGACAACGGCCTATGAGCAGTTCTTC. Its translation: CASSDGTTAYEQFF.

This chain uses TRBV5-6 with TRBJ2-7, with 9 bases aligning to TRBD1. V trimming: 3 bases; J trimming: 4 bases; junction bases outside the gene matches: 8. This CDR3 comprises 15 residues. Germline values: CDR1 SGHDT, CDR2 YYEEEE. The CDR3 nucleotides are TGTGCCAGCAGCTCCTACAGGGGGCTAGGGTACGAGCAGTACTTC. It encodes CASSSYRGLGYEQYF.

The rearrangement uses TRBV7-3 and TRBJ1-1; no firm D call. V was cut by 5 bases and J by 6 bases, with 13 bases left in between. Germline CDR1 and CDR2: SGHTA and FQGTGA. The CDR3 length is 13 residues. The CDR3 DNA sequence: TGTGCCAGCAGCCCCTCCGGCAGCTCTGAAGCTTTCTTT. The encoded protein is CASSPSGSSEAFF.

V usage is TRBV19 and J usage is TRBJ1-4; no clear D gene. V was trimmed by 0 bases and J by 0 bases, leaving 5 bases between them. The germline V gene has CDR1 LNHDA and CDR2 SQIVND (reference sequence). CDR3 length: 15 residues. This CDR3 reads CASSIDRATNEKLFF. DNA for the CDR3: TGTGCCAGTAGTATAGACCGTGCAACTAATGAAAAACTGTTTTTT.

CDR3 residues: CASTTGTGSYGYTF. The CDR3 DNA follows: TGCGCCAGCACTACCGGGACAGGGTCCTATGGCTACACCTTC. The V call is TRBV10-1, the J call TRBJ1-2; 9 bases are a match to TRBD1. From germline, CDR1 is WNHNN and CDR2 SYGVQD (reference sequence). Trimming took 7 bases from V and 4 from J; bases not matched to a gene: 7. This CDR3 region has 14 residues.

The V gene is TRBV29-1, the J gene TRBJ1-1, with D possibly TRBD1 on 5 matching bases. CDR1 is SQVTM, CDR2 ANQGSEA, per germline. This CDR3 region has 13 residues. Trimming left V 1 base short and J 1 base short, with 7 bases between. CDR3 region: CSVEAGGNTEAFF. CDR3 nucleotide sequence: TGCAGCGTTGAAGCGGGGGGGAACACTGAAGCTTTCTTT.

The chain uses TRBV29-1 and TRBJ2-2; D might be TRBD1 or TRBD2, each matching 5 bases. Deletions cut 6 bases from V and 4 bases from J, with 18 bases between. CDR1 SQVTM and CDR2 ANQGSEA come from the germline V gene. This CDR3 spans 15 amino acids. The CDR3 loop is CSVNYGAPSTGELFF. DNA of the CDR3: TGCAGCGTCAACTACGGGGCACCCTCCACCGGGGAGCTGTTTTTT.

The chain recombines TRBV21-1 with TRBJ2-7; TRBD1, the table's D call, lacks a check against the DNA. TRBV21-1 is marked as a pseudogene. This CDR3 is 11 amino acids long. DNA of the CDR3: TGTGCCAGCAGCAGGGCACTCCAGCAGTACTTC. Protein: CASSRALQQYF.

The chain employs TRBV27 and TRBJ2-1, with TRBD1 matching 10 bases. CDR1 is MNHEY and CDR2 is SMNVEV in the germline V gene (reference sequence). Unmatched junction bases numbered 13, after V lost 3 bases and J lost 8 bases. The CDR3 contains 17 residues. In nucleotides, the CDR3 is TGTGCCAGCAGTTTCATCTCGGACAGGGGGGCCGCTGATGAGCAGTTCTTC. Protein product: CASSFISDRGAADEQFF.

V usage is TRBV27 and J usage is TRBJ2-2; TRBD1 matches at 8 bases. V shed 5 bases and J 1 base; nucleotides not matched to a gene: 6. Germline V gives CDR1 MNHEY, CDR2 SMNVEV (reference sequence). The CDR3 has 16 residues. CDR3 region: CASSTTGTGNTGELFF. The CDR3 region has the DNA TGTGCCAGCAGTACGACCGGGACAGGGAACACCGGGGAGCTGTTTTTT.

The rearrangement links TRBV6-1 to TRBJ2-7; D is unclear. The V and J ends lost 8 bases and 4 bases respectively, with 12 bases between them. Germline V gene data show CDR1 as MNHNS and CDR2 as SASEGT. There are 12 residues in the CDR3. The CDR3 nucleotides read TGTGCCAGCCGCACGGTCAGGTACGAGCAGTACTTC. It translates to CASRTVRYEQYF.

V gene TRBV7-9 combines with J gene TRBJ2-3; D may match TRBD1 or TRBD2 (5 bases each). CDR1 and CDR2 from the germline V gene are SEHNR and FQNEAQ (reference sequence). This CDR3 contains 14 residues. Trimming shortened V by 7 bases and J by 3 bases, and 14 bases separated the two germline ends. The CDR3 protein is CASNTGTPTDTQYF. CDR3 DNA sequence: TGTGCCAGCAACACTGGGACCCCAACAGATACGCAGTATTTT. The whole variable domain, remainder taken from reference TRBV7-9 and TRBJ2-3, is DTGVSQNPRHKITKRGQNVTFRCDPISEHNRLYWYRQTLGQGPEFLTYFQNEAQLEKSRLLSDRFSAERPKGSFSTLEIQRTEQGDSAMYLCASNTGTPTDTQYFGPGTRLTVL.

A few counts support this clone. The sample contains more than one DNA sequence encoding this CDR3. CDR3 DNA sequence: TGTGCCAGCAGCTTAGTCTCCACCGGGGAGCTGTTTTTT. Amino acids: CASSLVSTGELFF. This rearrangement joins TRBV11-2 to TRBJ2-2; D is ambiguous. Germline V CDR1 and CDR2: SGHAT, FQNNGV. The CDR3 contains 13 residues. Trimming took off 1 base at V and 4 bases at J, with 4 bases between the two ends.

V is TRBV27 and J is TRBJ1-1; D gene uncertain. The CDR3 covers 14 residues. V was cut by 3 bases and J by 7 bases, with 15 bases left in between. Germline assignment: CDR1 MNHEY and CDR2 SMNVEV (reference sequence). The CDR3 sequence: CASSFLESINEAFF. CDR3 nucleotides: TGTGCCAGCAGTTTCCTCGAGTCGATTAATGAAGCTTTCTTT.

The gene calls are TRBV28 and TRBJ2-7, with D possibly being TRBD1 (5 bases). CDR3 length: 15 amino acids. The V gene's germline CDR1 is MDHEN and CDR2 SYDVKM. V dropped 3 bases and J dropped 1 base, with 13 bases sitting between them. The CDR3 reads CASSFQGTPSYEQYF. The CDR3 coding sequence is TGTGCCAGCAGTTTTCAGGGAACACCTTCCTACGAGCAGTACTTC.

This chain uses TRBV28 with TRBJ2-1, with D possibly being TRBD1 or TRBD2 (6 bases each). V dropped 11 bases and J dropped 5 bases, with 28 bases sitting between them. CDR1 MDHEN and CDR2 SYDVKM come from the germline V gene. The CDR3 sequence is 17 residues long. The chain's CDR3 is CAWTSGSGPGADNEQFF. The CDR3 DNA follows: TGTGCCTGGACGAGCGGTAGTGGGCCGGGGGCCGACAATGAGCAGTTCTTC.

The sample holds one count of this clone. The gene calls are TRBV2 and TRBJ1-4; 8 nucleotides match TRBD1. The CDR3 totals 14 residues. The V and J ends lost 6 bases and 7 bases, in that order; junction bases with no gene match: 7. Germline values: CDR1 SNHLY, CDR2 FYNNEI. In DNA, the CDR3 is TGTGCCAGCAGCGCCTGGACAGGGAGTGAAAAACTGTTTTTT. Its translation is CASSAWTGSEKLFF. The variable domain in full, with the rest retrieved from reference TRBV2 and TRBJ1-4, is EPEVTQTPSHQVTQMGQEVILRCVPISNHLYFYWYRQILGQKVEFLVSFYNNEISEKSEIFDDQFSVERPDGSNFTLKIRSTKLEDSAMYFCASSAWTGSEKLFFGSGTQLSVL.

The chain links TRBV28 to TRBJ1-1; D unclear. The CDR3 runs to 15 residues. Germline-derived CDR1 and CDR2 are MDHEN and SYDVKM. The V end lost 6 bases, the J end lost 2 bases, and 16 bases lay between the germline ends. The CDR3 is CASSPPVTTNTEAFF. Here the CDR3 DNA reads TGTGCCAGCAGCCCCCCGGTCACGACAAACACTGAAGCTTTCTTT.